A selection of T cell receptor beta chains follows, all from one sample in a study of shared clonotypes between healthy human individuals. Here immunoSEQ multiplex PCR was the method, and the copy in TCRdb shows in-frame clones only, minus some. The data show about 1,800,000 clones, about 95% seen once. Sequencing was done on a sample of naive CD8+ T cells sorted from blood. The receptor source for this set is a man aged 18 to 29 in good health. Both conserved end residues are part of each CDR3. A D gene is named only where the DNA matches it firmly. Expanded clones get a size class; other rows say once, few or many, or leave the size out.

TRBJ2-7	TRBV11-2	-	-	CASSLILPAEDTEQYF	TGTGCCAGCAGCTTAATTCTTCCGGCTGAGGACACCGAGCAGTACTTC
TRBJ2-7	TRBV15	-	-	CATSRDSGSYEQYF	TGTGCCACCAGCAGAGATTCCGGGTCCTACGAGCAGTACTTC
TRBJ2-7	TRBV4-3	-	-	CASSQTGTAAYEQYF	TGCGCCAGCAGCCAAACCGGGACGGCAGCCTACGAGCAGTACTTC
TRBJ2-1	TRBV5-6	-	once	CASSPSSAGAPYNEQFF	TGTGCCAGCAGCCCATCATCAGCGGGCGCACCCTACAATGAGCAGTTCTTC
TRBJ1-2	TRBV2	-	-	CASSDTLDGGANYGYTF	TGTGCCAGCAGTGACACCTTAGACGGCGGGGCTAACTATGGCTACACCTTC
TRBJ1-5	TRBV19	TRBD1	-	CASSPDRDGYSNQPQHF	TGTGCCAGTAGTCCGGACAGGGACGGGTATAGCAATCAGCCCCAGCATTTT
TRBJ2-2	TRBV11-2	-	-	CASSFGPVNTGELFF	TGTGCCAGCAGCTTTGGCCCGGTGAACACCGGGGAGCTGTTTTTT
TRBJ1-1	TRBV6-6	-	-	CASSFGGGTEAFF	TGTGCCAGCAGTTTTGGGGGGGGAACTGAAGCTTTCTTT
TRBJ1-6	TRBV9	-	-	CASRDMEMPNSPLHF	TGTGCCAGCAGGGACATGGAGATGCCGAATTCACCCCTCCACTTT
TRBJ1-6	TRBV14	-	-	CASIPGAGRLPSPLHF	TGTGCCAGCATTCCAGGAGCGGGAAGGTTACCTTCACCCCTCCACTTT
TRBJ2-7	TRBV4-1	TRBD2	-	CASSLGLAGGEQYF	TGCGCCAGCAGCCTGGGACTAGCGGGAGGCGAGCAGTACTTC
TRBJ1-3	TRBV7-9	-	once	CASSPPDLSSGNTIYF	TGTGCCAGCAGCCCCCCGGACCTGAGCTCTGGAAACACCATATATTTT
TRBJ1-1	TRBV19	-	-	CASSIGEVNTEAFF	TGTGCCAGTAGTATTGGGGAGGTGAACACTGAAGCTTTCTTT
TRBJ2-1	TRBV4-1	-	-	CASSQVFPRGPYNEQFF	TGCGCCAGCAGCCAAGTATTTCCTAGAGGCCCCTACAATGAGCAGTTCTTC
TRBJ1-3	TRBV9	-	-	CASSAGAGNTIYF	TGTGCCAGCAGCGCAGGGGCTGGAAACACCATATATTTT
TRBJ2-3	TRBV9	TRBD2	-	CASSVTASGLGTDTQYF	TGTGCCAGCAGCGTAACGGCTAGCGGGTTAGGCACAGATACGCAGTATTTT
TRBJ1-2	TRBV5-1	-	-	CASSLVPVEGYTF	TGCGCCAGCAGCTTGGTTCCGGTTGAAGGCTACACCTTC
TRBJ1-4	TRBV10-3	-	-	CAIQDRPWEKLFF	TGTGCCATCCAAGACAGGCCTTGGGAAAAACTGTTTTTT
TRBJ2-1	TRBV2	TRBD1	once	CASSYPGQGNNEQFF	TGTGCCAGCAGTTACCCGGGACAGGGTAACAATGAGCAGTTCTTC
TRBJ2-1	TRBV29-1	-	-	CSVVLASYNEQFF	TGCAGCGTGGTCCTAGCCTCCTACAATGAGCAGTTCTTC
TRBJ1-6	TRBV5-6	TRBD1	-	CASSYGTGTSPLHF	TGTGCCAGCAGCTACGGGACAGGGACTTCACCCCTCCACTTT
TRBJ1-3	TRBV4-1	-	-	CASRGSGNTIYF	TGCGCCAGCAGAGGCTCTGGAAACACCATATATTTT